This passage covers 10 T cell receptor beta chains from one sample sequenced in a study of blood T cells in healthy people across ages. Primers used in a second PCR of about 7 to 12 cycles were a sample-barcoded 5' primer and a J-beta primer mix. TCRdb recomputed calls from the 5' RACE reads with MiXCR, one row per CDR3 protein. The sample records around 800,000 distinct CDR3 sequences, around 43% being singletons. The sample comprised blood. These receptor sequences come from a man between 60 and 75 years old in good health.

In this sample, this clonotype turned up a few times. The gene calls are TRBV6-5 and TRBJ2-3; 14 nucleotides match TRBD2. V was clipped by 0 bases and J by 5 bases; unmatched bases: 4. The germline V gene encodes CDR1 MNHEY and CDR2 SVGAGI. The CDR3 has 17 amino acids. The CDR3 reads CASSYSRLAGGGDTQYF. In nucleotides, the CDR3 is TGTGCCAGCAGTTACTCGAGACTAGCGGGAGGGGGAGATACGCAGTATTTT.

Only a few counts were recorded for this clonotype. The J gene is TRBJ2-5, the V gene TRBV12-3 or TRBV12-4, with 7 bases that match TRBD2. The CDR3 is 15 amino acids. With V trimmed by 2 bases and J by 4 bases, 7 bases remained unmatched. Written as DNA, the CDR3 is TGTGCCAGCAGTTTAAGAGCGGGGCGGGTAGAGACCCAGTACTTC. This codes for CASSLRAGRVETQYF.

Comment on this clonotype: Germline and junction disagree at one end, which may indicate a read error. V gene TRBV28 combines with J gene TRBJ1-2; perhaps TRBD1 as D (6 bases). CDR1 and CDR2 (germline): MDHEN, SYDVKM. This CDR3 spans 15 amino acids. CDR3 bases: TGTGCCAGCAGTCCTACGGGACACACGAACTATGACTACACCTTC. It codes for CASSPTGHTNYDYTF.

In the case of this clonotype: A clone one base away is much larger, so this may be a read error. V is TRBV4-3 and J is TRBJ2-1; tentatively, D is TRBD2 (6 bases). The V gene lost 0 bases and the J gene lost 10 bases, with 16 bases spanning the gap. The germline V gene encodes CDR1 LGHNA and CDR2 YSLEER. The CDR3 is 15 amino acids. CDR3 DNA: TGCGCCAGCAGCCAAGATCGGGGGTTCTCCTACGAGCAGTTCTTC. Translating it yields CASSQDRGFSYEQFF.

The sample holds a few counts of this clonotype. The chain has TRBV12-3 or TRBV12-4 and TRBJ1-2; 10 bases match TRBD1. The V segment lost 5 bases and the J segment 4 bases; nucleotides outside the gene matches: 7. The CDR3 sequence is 15 residues long. CDR3 DNA sequence: TGTGCCAGCAGTCCACAGACAGGGGGCGGCTATGGCTACACCTTC. Translated: CASSPQTGGGYGYTF.

V is TRBV3-1 and J is TRBJ2-7; 12 bases line up with TRBD2. J lost 3 bases, V lost 3 bases, and 6 bases had no gene match. Germline V gene sequence: CDR1 LGHDT, CDR2 YNNKEL (reference sequence). This CDR3 contains 16 residues. CDR3 sequence: CASSHDRLAGDYEQYF. DNA of the CDR3: TGTGCCAGCAGCCACGATAGACTAGCGGGGGACTACGAGCAGTACTTC.

The chain is built from TRBV27 and TRBJ2-5, with 10 bases that match TRBD2. The CDR3 extends over 15 amino acids. Per germline, CDR1 MNHEY and CDR2 SMNVEV (reference sequence). V shed 4 bases, J shed 3 bases, and the junction held 5 bases outside the gene matches. The CDR3 protein is CASSSVAGGKETQYF. CDR3 nucleotide sequence: TGTGCCAGCAGTTCGGTAGCGGGGGGCAAAGAGACCCAGTACTTC.

This chain uses TRBV4-3 with TRBJ1-4; the D gene is possibly TRBD1 (6 bases). Trimming shortened V by 0 bases and J by 14 bases, and 25 bases separated the two germline ends. Germline-derived CDR1 and CDR2 are LGHNA and YSLEER. The length of the CDR3 is 17 residues. The CDR3 sequence: CASSQDFTTRGLDTLFF. As DNA, the CDR3 is TGCGCCAGCAGCCAAGACTTCACAACCAGGGGACTGGACACCCTGTTTTTT.

The chain has TRBV4-1 and TRBJ1-2; D gene unclear. Germline CDR1 is MGHRA and CDR2 is YSYEKL. V gave up 0 bases and J gave up 3 bases, with 11 bases separating them. CDR3 length: 15 amino acids. CDR3 sequence reads: CASSQESPAYYGYTF. CDR3 DNA sequence: TGCGCCAGCAGCCAAGAAAGTCCAGCCTACTATGGCTACACCTTC.

As regards this clonotype: This may be a read error: a much more frequent sequence differs by one nucleotide. The V gene is TRBV7-2, the J gene TRBJ1-1, with unresolved D. This CDR3 is built from 14 residues. Germline V gives CDR1 SGHTA, CDR2 FQGNSA. Trimming removed 5 bases from V and 4 bases from J, with 14 bases in between. The CDR3 here is CASSVEVLVTEAFF. CDR3 nucleotides: TGTGCCAGCAGCGTAGAAGTCTTGGTCACTGAAGCTTTCTTT. Based on the CDR3 plus reference TRBV7-2 and TRBJ1-1, the full variable domain is GAGVSQSPSNKVTEKGKDVELRCDPISGHTALYWYRQSLGQGLEFLIYFQGNSAPDKSGLPSDRFSAERTGGSVSTLTIQRTQQEDSAVYLCASSVEVLVTEAFFGQGTRLTVV.